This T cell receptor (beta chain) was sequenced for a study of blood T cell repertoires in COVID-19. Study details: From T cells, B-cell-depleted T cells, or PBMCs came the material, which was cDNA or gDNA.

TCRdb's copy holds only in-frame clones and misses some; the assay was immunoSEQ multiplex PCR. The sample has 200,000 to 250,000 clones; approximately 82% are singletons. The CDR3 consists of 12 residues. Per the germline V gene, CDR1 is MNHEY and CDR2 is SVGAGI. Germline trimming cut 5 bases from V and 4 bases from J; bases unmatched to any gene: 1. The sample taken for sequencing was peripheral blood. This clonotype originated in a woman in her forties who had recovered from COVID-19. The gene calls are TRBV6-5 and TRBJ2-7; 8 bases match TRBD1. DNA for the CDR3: TGTGCCAGCAGTAGACAGGGGTACGAGCAGTACTTC. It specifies CASSRQGYEQYF.